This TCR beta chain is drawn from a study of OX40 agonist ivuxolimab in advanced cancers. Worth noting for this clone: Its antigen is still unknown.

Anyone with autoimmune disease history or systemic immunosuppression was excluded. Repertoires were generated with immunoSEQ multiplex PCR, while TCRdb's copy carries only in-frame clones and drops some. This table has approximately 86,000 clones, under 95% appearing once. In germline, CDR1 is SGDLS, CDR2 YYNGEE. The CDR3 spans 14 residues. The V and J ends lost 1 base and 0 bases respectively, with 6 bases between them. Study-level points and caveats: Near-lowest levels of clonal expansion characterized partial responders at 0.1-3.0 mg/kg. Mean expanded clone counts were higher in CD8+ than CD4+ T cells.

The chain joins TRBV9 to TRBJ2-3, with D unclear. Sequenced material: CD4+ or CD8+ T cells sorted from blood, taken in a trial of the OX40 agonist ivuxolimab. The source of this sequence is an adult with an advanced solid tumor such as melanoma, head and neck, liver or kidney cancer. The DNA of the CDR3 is TGTGCCAGCAGCGTATTTGCTAGCACAGATACGCAGTATTTT. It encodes CASSVFASTDTQYF.